The 24 T cell receptor beta chains presented below share a single source sample, sequenced in a study of OX40 agonist ivuxolimab in advanced cancers. Clones were sequenced by immunoSEQ multiplex PCR, and TCRdb holds only the in-frame ones, with some missing. Here the sample spans over 55,000 clones, about 90% being singletons. Sequencing was performed on CD4+ or CD8+ T cells sorted from blood, taken in a trial of the OX40 agonist ivuxolimab. These receptors originate from an adult with an advanced solid tumor such as melanoma, head and neck, liver or kidney cancer.

The chain has TRBV18 and TRBJ2-7; no clear D gene. The germline CDR1 and CDR2 sequences are KGHSH and LQKENI. The CDR3 is 15 residues long. Trimming pared 4 bases from V and 1 base from J, leaving 14 bases between. CDR3 sequence: CASSHPGRSSYEQYF. CDR3 nucleotides: TGTGCCAGCTCACACCCCGGGCGGAGTTCCTACGAGCAGTACTTC.

This clone was observed once. The chain links TRBV19 to TRBJ1-1; 7 bases fit TRBD1. The CDR3 sequence is 12 residues long. The ends lost 9 bases at V and 3 bases at J; junction bases unmatched: 4. Germline lookup yields CDR1 LNHDA and CDR2 SQIVND (reference sequence). CDR3: CARPDRHTEAFF. The CDR3, as DNA: TGTGCCAGACCGGACAGGCACACTGAAGCTTTCTTT. The full variable domain, its missing parts supplied by reference TRBV19 and TRBJ1-1, is DGGITQSPKYLFRKEGQNVTLSCEQNLNHDAMYWYRQDPGQGLRLIYYSQIVNDFQKGDIAEGYSVSREKKESFPLTVTSAQKNPTAFYLCARPDRHTEAFFGQGTRLTVV.

This chain uses TRBV10-1 with TRBJ2-3; 11 bases are a match to TRBD2. This CDR3 comprises 15 residues. After removal of 4 bases from V and 8 bases from J, the junction contained 8 bases not matched to a gene. Germline V gene lookup returns CDR1 WNHNN and CDR2 SYGVQD (reference sequence). The CDR3 here is CASSGNSGGVGTQYF. The CDR3 bases are TGCGCCAGCAGTGGAAATAGCGGGGGGGTAGGTACGCAGTATTTT.

Written as DNA, the CDR3 is TGTGCCAGTAGTACGGGACAGGGGACGCTCTATGGCTACACCTTC. Translated: CASSTGQGTLYGYTF. The genes are TRBV19 and TRBJ1-2; 10 positions match TRBD1. Germline CDR1 and CDR2: LNHDA and SQIVND (reference sequence). CDR3 size: 15 residues. Unmatched junction bases numbered 6, after V lost 4 bases and J lost 4 bases.

The chain uses TRBV7-3 and TRBJ2-3; 12 bases fit TRBD2. Trimming removed 5 bases from V and 4 bases from J; junction bases left unmatched: 4. In germline, CDR1 is SGHTA, CDR2 FQGTGA. CDR3 size: 15 residues. CDR3 nucleotides: TGTGCCAGCAGCCTAGCGGGAGGGCCTTCAGATACGCAGTATTTT. It specifies CASSLAGGPSDTQYF.

Note on this clone: Other DNA sequences from this sample encode an identical CDR3 as well. V gene TRBV4-3 combines with J gene TRBJ1-5; 7 nucleotides align to TRBD1. This CDR3 region has 16 residues. V lost 0 bases and J lost 2; bases outside the gene matches: 4. Germline values: CDR1 LGHNA, CDR2 YSLEER. CDR3 nucleotides: TGCGCCAGCAGCCAAGAGACAGGGACCGGCAATCAGCCCCAGCATTTT. Protein product: CASSQETGTGNQPQHF.

V gene TRBV9 combines with J gene TRBJ2-7; the match to TRBD1 covers 9 bases. J was trimmed by 3 bases and V by 0 bases; bases with no gene match: 10. This CDR3 contains 17 residues. Looked up from germline, CDR1 is SGDLS and CDR2 is YYNGEE. The DNA of the CDR3 is TGTGCCAGCAGCGTAGACCCACAGGGGGCAATGGGCTACGAGCAGTACTTC. Encoded protein: CASSVDPQGAMGYEQYF.

This clone was seen only once. The J gene is TRBJ1-5, the V gene TRBV29-1; D unresolved. V was shortened by 5 bases and J by 6 bases, with 17 bases between the two germline ends. The CDR3 totals 14 residues. Germline V gene lookup returns CDR1 SQVTM and CDR2 ANQGSEA. The CDR3 is CSVLAGVLGQPQHF. The CDR3 region has the DNA TGCAGCGTTCTGGCCGGGGTCCTCGGTCAGCCCCAGCATTTT.

The chain's CDR3 is CASSPGTGVGEKLFF. CDR3 sequence (DNA): TGCGCCAGCAGCCCGGGGACAGGGGTCGGTGAAAAACTGTTTTTT. The rearrangement uses TRBV5-1 and TRBJ1-4; 10 bases line up with TRBD1. V lost 4 bases, J lost 7 bases, and 7 bases stayed unmatched. Germline CDR1 and CDR2: SGHRS and YFSETQ. The CDR3 runs to 15 residues.

The J gene is TRBJ2-5, the V gene TRBV7-7, with TRBD1 as a possible D gene (6 bases). This CDR3 has 13 amino acids. Trimming took off 0 bases at V and 11 bases at J, with 13 bases between the two ends. Germline assignment: CDR1 SSHAT and CDR2 FNYEAQ (reference sequence). Written as DNA, the CDR3 is TGTGCCAGCAGCTTAGCGCACAGGGAAGAGCAGTACTTC. It specifies CASSLAHREEQYF.

This chain joins TRBV6-5 and TRBJ1-2; 7 nucleotides agree with TRBD1. The CDR3 is 12 residues long. V gave up 6 bases and J gave up 6 bases; unmatched junction bases: 4. Germline-derived CDR1 and CDR2 are MNHEY and SVGAGI. For the CDR3, the DNA is TGTGCCAGCAGATCCACAGGGGATGGCTACACCTTC. This encodes CASRSTGDGYTF.

The CDR3: CASSSTGQGNEQFF. The DNA of the CDR3 is TGTGCCAGCAGTTCTACGGGACAGGGTAATGAGCAGTTCTTC. The chain couples TRBV6-5 to TRBJ2-1; 9 bases fit TRBD1. The CDR3 runs to 14 residues. CDR1 and CDR2 from the germline V gene are MNHEY and SVGAGI. The ends lost 4 bases at V and 7 bases at J; junction bases unmatched: 5.

The genes are TRBV28 and TRBJ1-3; 8 bases fit TRBD1. This CDR3 region has 13 residues. Trimming cost V 10 bases and J 2 bases; bases outside gene matches: 4. CDR1 is MDHEN and CDR2 is SYDVKM in the germline V gene. Here the CDR3 reads CANQDRAGNTIYF. CDR3 nucleotide sequence: TGTGCCAACCAGGACAGGGCTGGAAACACCATATATTTT.

V is TRBV11-2 and J is TRBJ1-3; TRBD1 aligns across 7 bases. The V segment lost 8 bases and the J segment 4 bases; nucleotides outside the gene matches: 8. In germline, CDR1 is SGHAT, CDR2 FQNNGV. The CDR3 is 14 residues long. CDR3 loop: CASSITGAGNTIYF. CDR3 coding DNA: TGTGCCAGCTCGATTACAGGGGCCGGAAACACCATATATTTT.

The chain couples TRBV11-1 to TRBJ1-2; D may be TRBD1 (5 bases). Germline-derived CDR1 and CDR2 are SGHAT and FQDESV (reference sequence). Between the trimmed V and J ends, which lost 5 bases and 4 bases, there was a span of 17 bases. The CDR3 is made up of 15 amino acids. The CDR3 region has the DNA TGTGCCAGCAGCCCTGGGACGGCTACAAGCTATGGCTACACCTTC. Translated, it gives CASSPGTATSYGYTF.

The rearrangement links TRBV6-1 to TRBJ1-2; tentative D call: TRBD1 (5 bases). The CDR3 has 15 residues. The V gene's germline CDR1 is MNHNS and CDR2 SASEGT. V lost 6 bases and J lost 4, with 18 bases in between. CDR3 nucleotides: TGTGCCAGCAGAGAATCAGGGCATTCTAGCTATGGCTACACCTTC. Translation: CASRESGHSSYGYTF.

The chain has TRBV11-2 and TRBJ2-7, with D perhaps TRBD2 (6 bases). Germline lookup yields CDR1 SGHAT and CDR2 FQNNGV. CDR3 length: 15 residues. Trimming left V 3 bases short and J 4 bases short, with 16 bases between. CDR3 coding DNA: TGTGCCAGCAGCTTTCTTACTAGCTCTATTTACGAGCAGTACTTC. Its protein product is CASSFLTSSIYEQYF.

The rearrangement links TRBV6-1 to TRBJ1-3; tentative D call: TRBD1 (6 bases). Trimming left V 7 bases short and J 4 bases short, with 14 bases between. The CDR3 spans 14 residues. Germline V gives CDR1 MNHNS, CDR2 SASEGT. Written as DNA, the CDR3 is TGTGCCAGCAATGCCGGGACACGGGGAAACACCATATATTTT. This encodes CASNAGTRGNTIYF.

The V call is TRBV2, the J call TRBJ2-3; TRBD1 might be the D (6 bases). Germline V gives CDR1 SNHLY, CDR2 FYNNEI. The CDR3 covers 15 residues. Trimming shortened V by 6 bases and J by 4 bases, and 17 bases separated the two germline ends. The CDR3 nucleotides read TGTGCCAGCAGCTCCGGGACACCTGTCGCAGATACGCAGTATTTT. Its translation: CASSSGTPVADTQYF.

The rearrangement links TRBV7-2 to TRBJ2-3; the D gene could be TRBD1 or TRBD2 (6 bases each). Germline V lookup: CDR1 SGHTA, CDR2 FQGNSA. Trimming took 1 base from V and 5 from J, leaving 13 bases between them. The CDR3 extends over 15 amino acids. CDR3 sequence (DNA): TGTGCCAGCAGCTTAGGTGTGGGGGGCAGAGATACGCAGTATTTT. Protein: CASSLGVGGRDTQYF.

The chain carries TRBV4-2 and TRBJ2-3; either TRBD1 or TRBD2 may fit D (5 bases each). V was clipped by 1 base and J by 2 bases, with 7 bases between them. The CDR3 has 14 amino acids. Germline CDR1 LGHNA, CDR2 YNFKEQ. For the CDR3, the DNA is TGTGCCAGCAGCCAAGTGGGGGACACAGATACGCAGTATTTT. This codes for CASSQVGDTDTQYF.

This clone was observed a few times. The V gene is TRBV27, the J gene TRBJ2-1; D not resolved. The CDR3 contains 12 residues. Germline loops: CDR1 MNHEY, CDR2 SMNVEV (reference sequence). The ends were cut back, 6 bases at V and 6 bases at J, with 9 bases in the middle. The CDR3 protein is CASSWGTNEQFF. The CDR3 DNA reads TGTGCCAGCAGCTGGGGTACCAATGAGCAGTTCTTC.

The chain couples TRBV29-1 to TRBJ1-1; D unresolved. V lost 1 base and J lost 6, with 12 bases in between. This CDR3 comprises 13 residues. CDR1 and CDR2 (germline): SQVTM, ANQGSEA. The CDR3 nucleotides read TGCAGCGTTGAAGCCGAGGCAATCGCTGAAGCTTTCTTT. Its translation is CSVEAEAIAEAFF.

J is TRBJ1-5 and V is TRBV25-1; 9 bases map to TRBD1. The CDR3 extends over 12 amino acids. The V gene's germline CDR1 is MGHDK and CDR2 SYGVNS. J lost 4 bases, V lost 8 bases, and 0 bases had no gene match. DNA of the CDR3: TGTGCCAGCGGGACAGGGAATCAGCCCCAGCATTTT. It translates to CASGTGNQPQHF.